What follows is one TCR beta chain and its context. The record originates from a study of blood T cell repertoires in COVID-19. For the study at large: Material from acute and convalescent COVID-19 was sourced from the United States, Italy and Spain. The cDNA or gDNA used as material had been derived from T cells, B-cell-depleted T cells, or PBMCs.

This CDR3 spans 16 amino acids. Germline V CDR1 and CDR2: MGHRA, YSYEKL. With 2 bases clipped from V and 7 bases from J, the junction kept 9 bases outside the gene matches. Per the authors' pipeline: Estimated nucleated cell counts came from reference gene primer amplification. TCRdb's table, derived via immunoSEQ multiplex PCR, lists solely in-frame clones and lacks some. V and J calls and clone size are given by that table; D and trimming were obtained from the DNA. The sample includes fewer than 150,000 clones, roughly four fifths seen only once; the top ten take about a tenth. The sequencing sample was made of peripheral blood. This clonotype originated in a human donor in a cohort sampled during active COVID-19. This sequence joins TRBV4-1 and TRBJ1-5; TRBD1 agrees at 9 bases. CDR3 nucleotide sequence: TGCGCCAGCAGCCAATTCCGGGACAGGGATTTACAGCCCCAGCATTTT. Its protein product is CASSQFRDRDLQPQHF.